This passage covers 6 T cell receptor beta chains from one sample sequenced in a study of T cells after yellow fever vaccination. From the 5' RACE reads, TCRdb called clonotypes with MiXCR, one entry per CDR3 protein. The data show hundreds of thousands of distinct CDR3 sequences, around 13% seen once. Sequencing was performed on CD4+ T cells sorted from PBMCs, taken 15 days after the yellow fever booster vaccination. These receptors originate from a man aged 18 to 30 who received the YFV17D yellow fever vaccine.

A word on this clonotype: Possible read error: a much larger clone is one base away. CDR3 in DNA: TGCAGTGCTAGAGGCCTCCCTGGCGGGGGGGCCCCAGATACGCAGTATTTT. Amino acid sequence: CSARGLPGGGAPDTQYF. The chain has TRBV20-1 and TRBJ2-3; 9 nucleotides agree with TRBD2. The CDR3 extends over 17 amino acids. The germline gives CDR1 DFQATT, CDR2 SNEGSKA (reference sequence). V lost 1 base and J lost 4; bases outside the gene matches: 12.

The chain combines TRBV6-6 with TRBJ1-5; D is perhaps TRBD1 (5 bases). CDR3 length equals 14 residues. CDR1 and CDR2 from the germline V gene are MNHNY and SVGAGI (reference sequence). The germline V and J ends were trimmed by 5 bases and 2 bases, with 10 bases remaining between them. The CDR3 DNA follows: TGTGCCAGCAGTCCCGAAGGGGGCAATCAGCCCCAGCATTTT. As protein: CASSPEGGNQPQHF.

The sample holds many counts of this clonotype. The V and J genes are TRBV4-3 and TRBJ1-1; no clear D. Per germline, CDR1 LGHNA and CDR2 YSLEER. This CDR3 region has 11 residues. V was clipped by 1 base and J by 11 bases, with 8 bases between them. The CDR3 loop reads CASSQGSAAFF. The CDR3 DNA sequence: TGCGCCAGCAGCCAAGGATCAGCGGCTTTCTTT.

This clonotype was picked up many times. The chain uses TRBV3-1 and TRBJ1-2; D unclear. The germline gives CDR1 LGHDT, CDR2 YNNKEL (reference sequence). The germline V and J ends were trimmed by 2 bases and 8 bases, with 12 bases remaining between them. There are 13 residues in the CDR3. CDR3 sequence reads: CASSQNYVGGYTF. The CDR3, as DNA: TGTGCCAGCAGCCAAAACTATGTCGGCGGCTACACCTTC.

The chain couples TRBV5-1 to TRBJ2-2, with D perhaps assigned TRBD1 or TRBD2 (5 bases each). V lost 2 bases and J lost 5, with 10 bases in between. The CDR3 contains 14 residues. Per germline, CDR1 SGHRS and CDR2 YFSETQ. CDR3 sequence: CASSFGTPTGELFF. CDR3 in DNA: TGCGCCAGCAGCTTTGGGACCCCGACCGGGGAGCTGTTTTTT.

The J gene is TRBJ2-1, the V gene TRBV7-2, with D perhaps being TRBD1 or TRBD2 (6 bases each). Trimming removed 5 bases from V and 5 bases from J, with 22 bases in between. This CDR3 has 17 amino acids. The V gene's germline CDR1 is SGHTA and CDR2 FQGNSA. CDR3 coding DNA: TGTGCCAGCAGCCGATCCGGGGGCCGCATCGTTAACAATGAGCAGTTCTTC. This codes for CASSRSGGRIVNNEQFF.